A single sample gave rise to the 13 T cell receptor beta chains below, sequenced in a study of blood T cell repertoires in COVID-19. Profiled with immunoSEQ multiplex PCR; TCRdb holds only in-frame clones, not every one. The sample has about 200,000 clones; roughly 79% are singletons. Source material: peripheral blood. The origin of the receptors is a human donor with acute or convalescent COVID-19. The donor label of this sample is uncertain.

The CDR3 sequence: CASSFTGLLTGELFF. For the CDR3, the DNA is TGTGCCAGTAGTTTTACAGGGCTTCTTACCGGGGAGCTGTTTTTT. The J gene is TRBJ2-2, the V gene TRBV19, with a tentative D call TRBD1 (6 bases). Germline V lookup: CDR1 LNHDA, CDR2 SQIVND (reference sequence). The CDR3 covers 15 residues. The V gene lost 5 bases and the J gene lost 5 bases, with 15 bases spanning the gap. The variable domain in full, with the rest retrieved from reference TRBV19 and TRBJ2-2, is DGGITQSPKYLFRKEGQNVTLSCEQNLNHDAMYWYRQDPGQGLRLIYYSQIVNDFQKGDIAEGYSVSREKKESFPLTVTSAQKNPTAFYLCASSFTGLLTGELFFGEGSRLTVL.

The chain links TRBV7-2 to TRBJ2-1; TRBD2 matches at 12 bases. This CDR3 region has 15 residues. CDR1 and CDR2 from the germline V gene are SGHTA and FQGNSA. V was pared by 7 bases and J by 7 bases, with 8 bases of the junction left unmatched. CDR3 sequence reads: CASTLRTSGKNEQFF. CDR3 nucleotide sequence: TGTGCCAGCACGCTCCGGACTAGCGGGAAAAATGAGCAGTTCTTC.

The V call is TRBV6-1, the J call TRBJ2-6; D uncertain. This CDR3 contains 15 residues. Germline loops: CDR1 MNHNS, CDR2 SASEGT. V was shortened by 2 bases and J by 0 bases, with 5 bases between the two germline ends. The CDR3 spells CASSERASGANVLTF. The CDR3, as DNA: TGTGCCAGCAGTGAAAGAGCCTCTGGGGCCAACGTCCTGACTTTC.

The chain couples TRBV6-5 to TRBJ2-5; 7 nucleotides agree with TRBD1. This CDR3 contains 15 residues. Looked up from germline, CDR1 is MNHEY and CDR2 is SVGAGI. J was trimmed by 5 bases and V by 1 base; bases with no gene match: 7. The CDR3 region has the DNA TGTGCCAGCAGTTACTACCCCCCAGGGGGTGAGACCCAGTACTTC. Translation: CASSYYPPGGETQYF.

The chain carries TRBV5-1 and TRBJ2-3, with TRBD2 matching over 14 bases. The V segment lost 2 bases and the J segment 1 base; nucleotides outside the gene matches: 6. Germline CDR1 and CDR2: SGHRS and YFSETQ. CDR3 length: 18 amino acids. CDR3 residues: CASSFGTSGSVGTDTQYF. The CDR3 coding sequence is TGCGCCAGCAGCTTCGGGACTAGCGGGAGTGTGGGCACAGATACGCAGTATTTT.

Details on this clone: At the DNA level, this CDR3 is encoded by other sequences in the same sample as well. V gene TRBV5-1 combines with J gene TRBJ1-3; D possibly corresponds to TRBD1 (5 bases). Per germline, CDR1 SGHRS and CDR2 YFSETQ. The CDR3 length is 14 residues. Trimming took 0 bases from V and 3 from J, leaving 7 bases between them. The CDR3 loop reads CASSLAGVGNTIYF. The DNA of the CDR3 is TGCGCCAGCAGCTTGGCGGGGGTTGGAAACACCATATATTTT.

The rearrangement joins TRBV2 to TRBJ2-7, with TRBD1 identical over 11 bases. V lost 6 bases and J lost 0; bases outside the gene matches: 1. CDR3 size: 14 residues. Germline V gene sequence: CDR1 SNHLY, CDR2 FYNNEI. The CDR3 is CASSGQGASYEQYF. DNA for the CDR3: TGTGCCAGCAGCGGACAGGGGGCCTCCTACGAGCAGTACTTC.

This sequence joins TRBV19 and TRBJ2-2, with 10 bases that match TRBD1. J lost 3 bases, V lost 8 bases, and 6 bases had no gene match. CDR1 is LNHDA and CDR2 is SQIVND in the germline V gene (reference sequence). This CDR3 region has 15 residues. CDR3 sequence (DNA): TGTGCCAGTGGCGACAGGGGGCGATACACCGGGGAGCTGTTTTTT. Its translation: CASGDRGRYTGELFF.

V is TRBV7-9 and J is TRBJ2-5, with a weak D call TRBD1 (7 bases). From germline, CDR1 is SEHNR and CDR2 FQNEAQ (reference sequence). This CDR3 has 15 amino acids. Trimming took 3 bases from V and 3 from J, leaving 14 bases between them. The CDR3 here is CASSFSGGIKETQYF. In nucleotides, the CDR3 is TGTGCCAGCAGCTTCTCAGGGGGGATTAAAGAGACCCAGTACTTC.

This chain connects TRBV29-1 to TRBJ2-1, with 7 bases fitting TRBD1. CDR3 length: 12 residues. Germline CDR1 is SQVTM and CDR2 is ANQGSEA. V dropped 4 bases and J dropped 13; count of bases not matched to a gene: 10. The CDR3 bases are TGCAGCGTTGTTTTTTCGGGGACAGCCCAGTTCTTC. This gives the protein CSVVFSGTAQFF.

The chain is built from TRBV4-3 and TRBJ2-7; D is unclear. Trimming took 1 base from V and 3 from J, leaving 13 bases between them. CDR3 size: 15 residues. Germline CDR1 is LGHNA and CDR2 is YSLEER. CDR3 bases: TGCGCCAGCAGCCAAGGGTACAGTAACATCTACGAGCAGTACTTC. Its translation is CASSQGYSNIYEQYF.

This chain links TRBV27 with TRBJ2-7; 8 bases are shared with TRBD1. Unmatched junction bases numbered 13, after V lost 3 bases and J lost 0 bases. Per germline, CDR1 MNHEY and CDR2 SMNVEV (reference sequence). This CDR3 region has 18 residues. CDR3 bases: TGTGCCAGCAGTTTTCTCACAGGGGGTACCTTAATCTCCTACGAGCAGTACTTC. Its translation is CASSFLTGGTLISYEQYF.

The chain joins TRBV6-5 to TRBJ2-7; D might be TRBD1 (6 bases). There are 13 residues in the CDR3. Germline assignment: CDR1 MNHEY and CDR2 SVGAGI. V lost 6 bases, J lost 2 bases, and 11 bases lay in between. CDR3 amino acids: CASRNRETYEQYF. Written as DNA, the CDR3 is TGTGCCAGCAGAAACAGGGAAACCTACGAGCAGTACTTC.